The clone carrying this T cell receptor (beta chain) has only a few counts. No antigen is known for it. Trimming removed 4 bases at V and 4 bases at J, with 8 bases between. This CDR3 comprises 12 residues. Germline V gene data show CDR1 as MNHNS and CDR2 as SASEGT. A heparinised blood draw that averaged roughly 120 mL was obtained once from each donor. Each population that was sorted was more than 98% pure. The sample is drawn from a study of beta chain features in type 1 diabetes. Findings and limits, study-wide: Any HLA-type effect on TCRB rearrangement remained unresolved here. All four CD4+ subsets of Type 1 diabetes patients contained TCRB CDR3s that were moderately but significantly shorter.

Investigators reverse transcribed all isolated RNA, so they sequenced expressed TCRB transcripts. Sequencing was performed with immunoSEQ multiplex PCR; in TCRdb, only in-frame clones are kept and a portion is missing. The repertoire holds 140,000 or so clones, with less than 15% as singletons. Sequenced input: central memory CD4+ T cells from blood. The receptor comes from a man aged 18 to 35 with type 1 diabetes. The J gene is TRBJ2-7, the V gene TRBV6-1, with D tentatively TRBD1 (5 bases). Here the CDR3 DNA reads TGTGCCAGCAGTGCAGGGATGTACGAGCAGTACTTC. Its protein product is CASSAGMYEQYF.